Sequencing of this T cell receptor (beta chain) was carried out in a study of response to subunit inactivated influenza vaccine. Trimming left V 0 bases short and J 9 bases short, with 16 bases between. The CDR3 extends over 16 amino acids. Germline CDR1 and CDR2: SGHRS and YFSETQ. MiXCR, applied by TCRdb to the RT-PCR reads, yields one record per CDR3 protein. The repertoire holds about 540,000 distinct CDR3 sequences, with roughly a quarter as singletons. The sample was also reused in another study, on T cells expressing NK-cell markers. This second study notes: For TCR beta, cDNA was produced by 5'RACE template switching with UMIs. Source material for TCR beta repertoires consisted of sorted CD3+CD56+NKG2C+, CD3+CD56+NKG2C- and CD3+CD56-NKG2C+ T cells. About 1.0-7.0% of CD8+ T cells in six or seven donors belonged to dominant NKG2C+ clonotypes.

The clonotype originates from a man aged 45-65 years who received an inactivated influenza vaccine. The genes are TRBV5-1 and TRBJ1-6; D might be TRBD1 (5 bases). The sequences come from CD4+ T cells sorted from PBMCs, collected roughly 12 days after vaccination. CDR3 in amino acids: CASSLDGAGGSSPLHF. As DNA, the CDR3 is TGCGCCAGCAGCTTGGACGGGGCCGGGGGAAGTTCACCCCTCCACTTT.